This TCR beta chain was observed in a study of T cell responses to AZD1222 COVID-19 vaccine (dated by TCRdb to 2020 to 2023). Broadly, across the study: A total of 233 trial participants underwent TCR sequencing, of whom around 210 had received two doses of AZD1222 and 26 had received two doses of the MenACWY control vaccine. Trial participants were enrolled by age into subgroups of 18-55, 56-69 and 70-plus years, and about 150, 27 and 61 TCR-sequenced participants, respectively, were included in these subgroups.

Per the germline V gene (reference sequence), LNHDA is the CDR1 and SQIVND is the CDR2. Spanning cysteine to phenylalanine, the CDR3 consists of 14 amino acids. The retained sequence is limited to the CDR3, 42 bases, with the frame set at the first base. Clipping removes 6 bases from V and 6 bases from J, with 8 as the unmatched junction base count. In regard to this clone: Its recognized antigen is unknown. The record has no base qualities; no much larger clone is one base away.

Sample time point, as interpreted from the label and publication: about 28 days (+/-7) after the second vaccine dose. AZD1222 recipients whose second dose came at about 4 weeks and those whose second dose came at about 12 weeks were combined into one group, since spike-specific TCR depth and breadth did not differ between the two schedules. Samples from vaccinated people were obtained from the UK trials COV001 and COV002, which included a single-blind randomized controlled phase 2/3 trial of AZD1222 (ChAdOx1 nCoV-19) in healthy adults. Trial participant PBMC samples were collected at day 0 and day 28 after the second dose for TCRbeta chain sequencing. What the authors observed across the whole study: Reportedly, close to half of the unique spike-specific TCRs recognized epitopes lying outside the regions that are mutated in the B.1.351 and B.1.1.7 variants. Vaccine-associated CD4 TCRs spanned the whole spike protein, with dominant responses in regions 160-218 and 743-854. Conclusions about previously exposed vaccinees are limited, since just 5 to 7 AZD1222 recipients were seropositive for SARS-CoV-2 at baseline. The 56-69-year group was small, and its depth increase did not reach significance, likely because of low power. Participants were mostly white British and included more females than males, and it was suggested by the authors that clonal diversity may have been underestimated. Spike-specific TCR breadth and depth rose significantly after two AZD1222 doses compared with day 0 and with MenACWY recipients. Because no day 14 peak-response samples were available, the repertoires could be characterized only after the peak T cell response.

The CDR3 regions of human TCRbeta chains were subjected to immunosequencing. The study's processing was this. TCRs in the repertoires were matched against a reference library of SARS-CoV-2-specific TCRs that had been generated with the MIRA antigen-specificity platform. Breadth meant the fraction of unique TCRs that were SARS-CoV-2-associated, whereas depth meant the fraction of total T cells that were SARS-CoV-2-associated. Using the MIRA data, each spike-specific TCR was mapped to the spike region that the TCR reacts to and placed in a CD4 or CD8 class. Log10-transformed breadth and depth values were compared by one-way ANOVA with Sidak's multiple comparisons tests. TCRdb re-hosts the immuneACCESS table, in-frame sequences only. Its copies lack some clones; in the studies checked, an unresolved V gene accounts for under half of them, and the cause for the rest is not known. V, J and clone size are those of that table, while D and trimming were read from the DNA. Within this sample are roughly 120,000 clones, with about 86% of them counted one time only. The ten largest make up roughly 18% of the sample.

This TCR was recovered from an adult who received the AZD1222 COVID-19 vaccine. The chain uses TRBV19 and TRBJ2-1; 7 bases in the middle match TRBD1. This material consisted of peripheral blood, taken 28 days after the second AZD1222 dose. The CDR3 protein: CASRGTEAGNEQFF. The sequence in DNA is TGTGCCAGTAGGGGGACAGAGGCGGGCAATGAGCAGTTCTTC.